The next 21 T cell receptor beta chains were all read from a single sample in a study of chemoradiotherapy in HPV16-positive cancers. The data were produced by immunoSEQ multiplex PCR, yet TCRdb's version contains in-frame clones alone and is incomplete. This sample has approximately 720 clones; approximately 90% occur once, and the top ten carry 9.5% to 13%. The material sequenced was tumor tissue, taken from a patient who underwent chemoradiotherapy. Receptors originate from a human donor with HPV-associated anogenital cancer.

This chain links TRBV19 with TRBJ1-2; D is ambiguous. The CDR3 runs to 14 residues. The germline V gene encodes CDR1 LNHDA and CDR2 SQIVND (reference sequence). V lost 7 bases and J lost 4, with 16 bases in between. As DNA, the CDR3 is TGTGCCAGTAACCCCCGGGGAGCGAGCTATGGCTACACCTTC. Translation gives CASNPRGASYGYTF.

This clone has just a few counts. The chain employs TRBV10-1 and TRBJ1-2; D gene unclear. Trimming shortened V by 2 bases and J by 7 bases, and 14 bases separated the two germline ends. CDR1 and CDR2 (germline): WNHNN, SYGVQD (reference sequence). The CDR3 extends over 14 amino acids. This CDR3 reads CASSEGRQFSGYTF. The DNA of the CDR3 is TGCGCCAGCAGTGAGGGGCGGCAGTTCAGTGGCTACACCTTC.

The chain employs TRBV11-2 and TRBJ2-5; D unresolved. The germline CDR1 and CDR2 sequences are SGHAT and FQNNGV. V was trimmed by 4 bases and J by 2 bases, leaving 17 bases between them. The CDR3 extends over 16 amino acids. CDR3 region: CASSSTSPSLQETQYF. The CDR3 region has the DNA TGTGCCAGCAGCTCCACATCCCCCAGCTTACAAGAGACCCAGTACTTC.

V gene TRBV19 combines with J gene TRBJ2-6, with 8 bases that match TRBD1. CDR1 and CDR2 (germline): LNHDA, SQIVND (reference sequence). This CDR3 is built from 16 residues. After removal of 7 bases from V and 4 bases from J, the junction contained 9 bases not matched to a gene. The CDR3 DNA reads as TGTGCCAGTAAAAAATCAGGGGGCGCCGGGGCCAACGTCCTGACTTTC. This encodes CASKKSGGAGANVLTF.

V is TRBV7-2 and J is TRBJ2-2; D perhaps matches TRBD2 (6 bases). CDR3 length equals 15 residues. CDR1 is SGHTA, CDR2 FQGNSA, per germline. V was pared by 3 bases and J by 5 bases, with 13 bases between. CDR3: CASSFRDFTTGELFF. CDR3 nucleotides: TGTGCCAGCAGCTTCCGGGACTTCACTACCGGGGAGCTGTTTTTT.

This chain uses TRBV19 with TRBJ2-1; D is ambiguous. The germline V gene encodes CDR1 LNHDA and CDR2 SQIVND (reference sequence). There are 12 residues in the CDR3. V was clipped by 2 bases and J by 12 bases, with 11 bases between them. Here the CDR3 DNA reads TGTGCCAGTAGTATATGGGCAGGCGGGCAGTTCTTC. Translated: CASSIWAGGQFF.

CDR3 residues: CASSIQPTGSETQYF. The CDR3 DNA reads TGTGCCAGTAGTATCCAACCGACAGGGTCAGAGACCCAGTACTTC. The chain links TRBV19 to TRBJ2-5; 7 positions match TRBD1. The CDR3 runs to 15 residues. Germline V gene lookup returns CDR1 LNHDA and CDR2 SQIVND (reference sequence). The junction had 8 bases not matched to a gene; V was cut back by 3 bases and J by 4 bases.

V gene TRBV11-3 combines with J gene TRBJ2-7; TRBD1 aligns across 9 bases. This CDR3 is built from 16 residues. V gave up 0 bases and J gave up 0 bases; unmatched junction bases: 3. Germline V gene data show CDR1 as SGHNT and CDR2 as YENEEA. This CDR3 reads CASSLEMGQGSYEQYF. The DNA of the CDR3 is TGTGCCAGCAGCTTAGAAATGGGACAGGGCTCCTACGAGCAGTACTTC.

The chain has TRBV19 and TRBJ1-4; 8 nucleotides match TRBD1. The V gene's germline CDR1 is LNHDA and CDR2 SQIVND (reference sequence). The CDR3 has 14 residues. V was clipped by 4 bases and J by 6 bases; unmatched bases: 4. CDR3 DNA sequence: TGTGCCAGTAGTAGGACAGGGAGCGATGAAAAACTGTTTTTT. Its protein is CASSRTGSDEKLFF.

The rearrangement joins TRBV5-1 to TRBJ2-3; 9 bases are a match to TRBD2. V gave up 4 bases and J gave up 4 bases; unmatched junction bases: 7. From germline, CDR1 is SGHRS and CDR2 YFSETQ. CDR3 length: 15 amino acids. The CDR3 loop is CASSGGSGGSDTQYF. The CDR3 bases are TGCGCCAGCAGCGGGGGTAGCGGGGGATCAGATACGCAGTATTTT.

The chain uses TRBV10-2 and TRBJ2-5, with 9 bases that match TRBD1. The DNA end lines up better with TRBJ2-7; the J call may be wrong. The CDR3 consists of 14 residues. Germline CDR1 and CDR2: WSHSY and SAAADI. The CDR3 DNA reads as TGCGCCAGCACTTGGGACAGGGTGGCTGGCGAGCAGTACTTC. Amino acid sequence: CASTWDRVAGEQYF.

The V call is TRBV7-2, the J call TRBJ2-3; 7 nucleotides agree with TRBD1. The CDR3 runs to 14 residues. The trim removed 5 bases at V and 1 base at J, leaving 3 bases unmatched. Germline V gene data show CDR1 as SGHTA and CDR2 as FQGNSA. CDR3 bases: TGTGCCAGCAGCCGACAGGGAGGCACAGATACGCAGTATTTT. Translating it yields CASSRQGGTDTQYF.

This chain uses TRBV7-9 with TRBJ2-3, with TRBD2 matching over 10 bases. The germline V gene has CDR1 SEHNR and CDR2 FQNEAQ (reference sequence). V was pared by 3 bases and J by 1 base, with 4 bases of the junction left unmatched. The CDR3 extends over 16 amino acids. In DNA, the CDR3 is TGTGCCAGCAGCTTTACACTAGCGGGACGCACAGATACGCAGTATTTT. Translating gives CASSFTLAGRTDTQYF. The variable domain in full, completed from reference TRBV7-9 and TRBJ2-3, reads DTGVSQNPRHKITKRGQNVTFRCDPISEHNRLYWYRQTLGQGPEFLTYFQNEAQLEKSRLLSDRFSAERPKGSFSTLEIQRTEQGDSAMYLCASSFTLAGRTDTQYFGPGTRLTVL.

J is TRBJ1-3 and V is TRBV4-1; D is perhaps TRBD1 (6 bases). Trimming removed 1 base from V and 1 base from J, with 17 bases in between. Germline values: CDR1 MGHRA, CDR2 YSYEKL. CDR3 length: 18 amino acids. CDR3 in DNA: TGCGCCAGCAGCCAAGGAGTAGGGAGACAGGCGTCTGGAAACACCATATATTTT. It yields the protein CASSQGVGRQASGNTIYF.

The V and J genes are TRBV6-6 and TRBJ1-5; D call uncertain. The CDR3 contains 15 residues. Germline V gene data show CDR1 as MNHNY and CDR2 as SVGAGI (reference sequence). The V and J ends lost 1 base and 3 bases respectively, with 10 bases between them. CDR3 sequence reads: CASSYYSESNQPQHF. The CDR3 nucleotides are TGTGCCAGCAGTTACTACTCAGAGTCCAATCAGCCCCAGCATTTT.

V and J are TRBV7-2 and TRBJ2-5; the D is unclear. V gave up 1 base and J gave up 5 bases, with 5 bases separating them. CDR3 length equals 12 residues. Germline V gene data show CDR1 as SGHTA and CDR2 as FQGNSA. The CDR3 sequence: CASSLDRETQYF. In DNA, the CDR3 is TGTGCCAGCAGCTTAGATCGCGAGACCCAGTACTTC.

This clone was recorded only once. The chain is built from TRBV19 and TRBJ1-1, with a possible D match to TRBD1 (5 bases). The V end was cut by 3 bases, the J end by 5 bases, with 25 bases between. Per germline, CDR1 LNHDA and CDR2 SQIVND (reference sequence). This CDR3 spans 18 amino acids. The CDR3 protein is CASSMGLVEAGWLTEAFF. CDR3 nucleotides: TGTGCCAGTAGTATGGGGTTGGTGGAAGCAGGGTGGTTGACTGAAGCTTTCTTT. Variable domain in full (rest from reference TRBV19 and TRBJ1-1): DGGITQSPKYLFRKEGQNVTLSCEQNLNHDAMYWYRQDPGQGLRLIYYSQIVNDFQKGDIAEGYSVSREKKESFPLTVTSAQKNPTAFYLCASSMGLVEAGWLTEAFFGQGTRLTVV.

The rearrangement uses TRBV1 and TRBJ1-2. TRBV1 is listed as a pseudogene. The CDR3 has 15 amino acids. CDR3 in amino acids: CTSSTTVRKTYGYTF. CDR3 nucleotide sequence: TGCACCAGCAGTACGACTGTGCGAAAGACCTATGGCTACACCTTC.

The rearrangement uses TRBV2 and TRBJ2-1; D unclear. V lost 0 bases to trimming and J lost 1 base, with 10 bases between them. CDR3 length: 16 amino acids. The germline gives CDR1 SNHLY, CDR2 FYNNEI. Here the CDR3 DNA reads TGTGCCAGCAGTGAAGCTAACAAACCGTCCTACAATGAGCAGTTCTTC. This codes for CASSEANKPSYNEQFF.

The chain carries TRBV6-5 and TRBJ1-2; D is unclear. Germline CDR1 MNHEY, CDR2 SVGAGI. CDR3 length: 13 amino acids. The V and J ends lost 6 bases and 4 bases respectively, with 12 bases between them. The CDR3 sequence is CASSPPAGYGYTF. For the CDR3, the DNA is TGTGCCAGCAGCCCCCCGGCGGGCTATGGCTACACCTTC.

The CDR3 DNA reads as TGTGCCAGCAGTGATGGGGGCCCGAACACTGAAGCTTTCTTT. Protein sequence: CASSDGGPNTEAFF. The V gene is TRBV6-1, the J gene TRBJ1-1, with D possibly being TRBD1 (6 bases). V was trimmed by 3 bases and J by 1 base, leaving 9 bases between them. The CDR3 totals 14 residues. Germline V gene data show CDR1 as MNHNS and CDR2 as SASEGT.